This T cell receptor beta chain was identified in a study of early T cells in non-severe SARS-CoV-2 infection. Germline V lookup: CDR1 SGHAT, CDR2 FQNNGV. Germline trimming cut 1 base from V and 0 bases from J; bases unmatched to any gene: 1. The CDR3 extends over 16 amino acids. TCRdb passed the 5' RACE reads through MiXCR, listing each CDR3 protein once. The table has tens of thousands of distinct CDR3 sequences, roughly a tenth seen once. The sequence was obtained from an adult who was a healthcare worker with PCR-confirmed SARS-CoV-2 infection or an uninfected control (not recorded which). This chain links TRBV11-2 with TRBJ2-3; TRBD2 matches 10 bases. Source material: whole blood. CDR3 in DNA: TGTGCCAGCAGCTTAGGACTAGCGGGTAGCACAGATACGCAGTATTTT. Protein product: CASSLGLAGSTDTQYF.